These T cell receptor beta chains were read from a single sample in a study of cytomegalovirus exposure and HLA in healthy donors. Generated by immunoSEQ multiplex PCR, the TCRdb table keeps only in-frame clones and is missing some. The sample lists roughly 190,000 clones, roughly 80% occurring once. Input material: PBMCs. These TCRs come from a female donor in good health and CMV-seronegative. CDR3s include the opening cysteine and the closing phenylalanine or tryptophan. D genes are given only for firm matches. Rows give clone size only sometimes, using once, few, many, or a class for an expanded clone.

TRBD1,TRBJ2-1,NA,TRBV5-8,TGTGCCAGCCATCTTCGGGACAGGGGTCACCATGAGCAGTTCTTC,CASHLRDRGHHEQFF
NA,TRBJ2-7,NA,TRBV7-9,TGTGCCAGCAGCCTAGGGGGAGGTACCTACGAGCAGTACTTC,CASSLGGGTYEQYF
NA,TRBJ1-3,NA,TRBV6-5,TGTGCCAGCAGTTACAACCAGGGTACTGGAAACACCATATATTTT,CASSYNQGTGNTIYF
TRBD1,TRBJ1-5,NA,TRBV28,TGTGCCAGCAGCCGGGACAGCTCAGGCAATCGGCATTTT,CASSRDSSGNRHF
TRBD2,TRBJ2-3,NA,TRBV7-3,TGTGCCAGCGGACTAGCGGGAAGAGATACGCAGTATTTT,CASGLAGRDTQYF
TRBD2,TRBJ2-7,NA,TRBV9,TGTGCCAGCAGCCCACTTAGCGGGAGTGGCCACGAGCAGTACTTC,CASSPLSGSGHEQYF
NA,TRBJ1-4,NA,TRBV4-1,TGCGCCAGCAGCCAATTTCATGGGGGCGAGTATCTTCGGGAAAAACTGCTTTTT,CASSQFHGGEYLREKLLF
TRBD2,TRBJ2-7,NA,TRBV19,TGTGCCACCTCCGGGACTAGCGGAGTGAGCTCCTACGAGCAGTACTTC,CATSGTSGVSSYEQYF
TRBD1,TRBJ1-5,NA,TRBV5-8,TGTGCCAGCGGATTGACAGGGGTGAGACAGCCCCAGCATTTT,CASGLTGVRQPQHF
TRBD2,TRBJ2-7,NA,TRBV5-1,TGCGCCAGCAGCCTGACTAGCGGGGGAAGCTCCTACGAGCAGTACTTC,CASSLTSGGSSYEQYF
NA,TRBJ1-3,few,TRBV14,TGTGCCAGCAGCCAAGATCGAGTACGATCCTCGACCATATATTTT,CASSQDRVRSSTIYF
NA,TRBJ1-4,NA,TRBV6-1,TGTGCCAGCAGTGACCAGAGTACAGGGTTGGCGAATGAAAAACTGTTTTTT,CASSDQSTGLANEKLFF
TRBD2,TRBJ2-1,NA,TRBV4-1,TGCGCCAGCAGCCCCCCGGGCGGGGGGTACAATGAGCAGTTCTTC,CASSPPGGGYNEQFF
TRBD2,TRBJ2-7,few,TRBV4-3,TGCGCCAGCAGCCAAGCGGGGGGGAGGGCCTACGAGCAGTACTTC,CASSQAGGRAYEQYF
NA,TRBJ1-6,NA,TRBV30,TGTGCCTGGAGTCGGCAGGGGAATTCACCCCTCCACTTT,CAWSRQGNSPLHF
TRBD2,TRBJ2-7,NA,TRBV5-1,TGCGCCAGCAGCGTAATAGCGGGAGCGAAGTTCGCTTACGAGCAGTACTTC,CASSVIAGAKFAYEQYF
NA,TRBJ2-7,NA,TRBV28,TGTGCCAGCAGCCCCGGGATTTCCTACGAGCAGTACTTC,CASSPGISYEQYF
NA,TRBJ2-5,NA,TRBV6-5,TGTGCCAGCAGCCCACGAGGGCCACTAAGGGAGACCCAGTACTTC,CASSPRGPLRETQYF
NA,TRBJ1-5,NA,TRBV9,TGTGCCAGCAGCGTAGCAGGAGGGTCGAATCAGCCCCAGCATTTT,CASSVAGGSNQPQHF
NA,TRBJ2-7,once,TRBV6-5,TGTGCCAGCAGTTACTCGATGTCAGGGGTTCTCTACGAGCAGTACTTC,CASSYSMSGVLYEQYF
NA,TRBJ2-1,NA,TRBV5-1,TGCGCCAGCAGCCCCCACAGTTCTTACAATGAGCAGTTCTTC,CASSPHSSYNEQFF
TRBD2,TRBJ2-1,NA,TRBV5-1,TGCGCCAGCAGCCCACCCTTTAGCGGGAGTTACAATGAGCAGTTCTTC,CASSPPFSGSYNEQFF
NA,TRBJ2-1,once,TRBV21-1,TGTGCCAGCACTAGCGGAGCCTACAATGAGCAGTTCTTC,CASTSGAYNEQFF
TRBD1,TRBJ2-7,NA,TRBV29-1,TGCAGCTTTGAATCCGGGACAGGGGGCTACGAGCAGTACTTC,CSFESGTGGYEQYF
NA,TRBJ1-3,NA,TRBV5-6,TGTGCCAGCAGCCCAAGGGGGTATAGCTCTGGAAACACCATATATTTT,CASSPRGYSSGNTIYF
TRBD1,TRBJ2-7,NA,TRBV7-2,TGTGCCAGCAGCCTTACCCCACAGGGGGCCTACGAGCAGTACTTC,CASSLTPQGAYEQYF
TRBD2,TRBJ2-3,NA,TRBV28,TGTGCCAGCAGTTCAGGGGAGGCGGGAGGGTTAGATACGCAGTATTTT,CASSSGEAGGLDTQYF
TRBD1,TRBJ2-3,NA,TRBV11-3,TGTGCCAGCAGCCCGGGGGACAGGGGGAAAGACACAGATACGCAGTATTTT,CASSPGDRGKDTDTQYF
NA,TRBJ1-5,NA,TRBV30,TGTGCCTGGAGTCTGCCGGAGGGTAACAATCAGCCCCAGCATTTT,CAWSLPEGNNQPQHF